This T cell receptor (beta chain) originates from a study of metastatic and nonmetastatic thyroid tumors. Study background: The comparison covered peripheral blood and tumor or nodule tissue in malignant and benign thyroid patients.

The germline gives CDR1 SEHNR, CDR2 FQNEAQ (reference sequence). The CDR3 consists of 18 residues. Losses at the gene ends were 4 bases for V and 8 bases for J; bases not matched to a gene: 10. Notes on the study in general: A significant increase in TCR beta diversity was reportedly seen in malignant thyroid tumors relative to benign nodules, in blood and tumor.

TCRdb re-called clones from the PCR reads using MiXCR. This sample has about 31,000 clones; under 25% occur once, and the top ten carry under 25%. The entire patient cohort was treatment-naive prior to thyroid surgery. The table lists this clone with many counts. What it recognizes is unknown. The chain couples TRBV7-9 to TRBJ2-2; 16 bases fit TRBD2. The sample consisted of blood. This TCR derives from a female donor with papillary thyroid cancer or a benign thyroid nodule (not recorded which). Some clones in this sample may be carry-over from other donors' samples. The CDR3 region has the DNA TGTGCCAGCAGCTCGGGACTAGCGGGGGGGCCGGAGCCAGGGGAGCTGTTTTTT. This sequence encodes CASSSGLAGGPEPGELFF.